The present TCR beta chain was sequenced within a study of identical twins. This CDR3 region has 18 residues. With 0 bases clipped from V and 1 base from J, the junction kept 8 bases outside the gene matches. Per the germline V gene, CDR1 is SGHKS and CDR2 is YYEKEE (reference sequence). TCRdb re-derived calls from the 5' RACE reads in MiXCR, one entry per CDR3 protein. The table records 400,000 to 550,000 distinct CDR3 sequences, less than 25% of them present only once. These data were also reused for a study on T cells expressing NK-cell markers. That report adds: Sequencing covered eight donors, seven HCMV-seropositive and one seronegative.

This chain links TRBV5-5 with TRBJ2-3; 10 bases match TRBD1. The sample consisted of CD4+ T cells sorted from blood. The sequence was collected from a woman aged 18-29 years in good health. CDR3 region: CASSLGRQGARGTDTQYF. CDR3 nucleotide sequence: TGTGCCAGCAGCTTGGGAAGACAGGGGGCTCGTGGCACAGATACGCAGTATTTT.